The sequence of this T cell receptor (beta chain) was determined in a study of human T cells and chemical hapten exposure. Study as a whole: On the upper back, patch tests were applied with 0.01% DPC and read at 6 days. Patients having alopecia areata, totalis or universalis were mostly female.

Time point meaning: pre-sensitization, week 0. The treatment was: therapeutic diphenylcyclopropenone sensitization with weekly scalp DPC. In the case of this clonotype: Its antigen is unidentified.

CDR3 length: 13 residues. Trimming shortened V by 5 bases and J by 0 bases, and 11 bases separated the two germline ends. CDR1 is SQVTM, CDR2 ANQGSEA, per germline. One entry per CDR3 protein results from TCRdb running MiXCR on the RACE reads. This table has 350,000 to 400,000 distinct CDR3 sequences, 5% to 6.5% appearing once. Study-level findings and limits: Alopecia in all donors means immunity may differ from healthy individuals. No alteration of TCRs above 1 in 1000 frequency was seen with DPC sensitization.

The sequence derives from a woman in her forties or fifties with alopecia areata. Some clones in this sample may be carry-over from other donors' samples. The J gene is TRBJ2-7, the V gene TRBV29-1, with D tentatively TRBD1 or TRBD2 (5 bases each). Sample: whole blood, taken in connection with sensitization to the hapten diphenylcyclopropenone (DPC). The CDR3 protein is CSVRGAGSYEQYF. CDR3 nucleotide sequence: TGCAGCGTTCGTGGGGCGGGCTCCTACGAGCAGTACTTC.